This T cell receptor beta chain originates from a study of blood T cell repertoires in COVID-19. Background on the study: The origin of the acute and convalescent COVID-19 samples was the United States, Italy and Spain. PBMCs, B-cell-depleted T cells, or T cells provided the cDNA or gDNA that made up the material.

The V gene's germline CDR1 is MNHEY and CDR2 SVGAGI. Losses at the gene ends were 4 bases for V and 4 bases for J; bases not matched to a gene: 10. The CDR3 extends over 16 amino acids. Assay used: immunoSEQ multiplex PCR; TCRdb lists only in-frame clones, some missing. Of roughly 280,000 clones in the sample, approximately 86% were seen once. Input material: peripheral blood. V gene TRBV6-5 combines with J gene TRBJ1-3; 7 nucleotides align to TRBD1. The source is a woman in her 50s who had recovered from COVID-19. The CDR3 DNA reads as TGTGCCAGCAGTTCCATAACAGGGGCTAGCGGAAACACCATATATTTT. Its translation is CASSSITGASGNTIYF.